The 30 T cell receptor beta chains given below trace back to one sample, sequenced in a study of identical twins. TCRdb re-analysed the 5' RACE reads in MiXCR, keeping a single row per CDR3 protein. Of roughly 1.6 million distinct CDR3 sequences detected, 32% appear once; the ten largest clones hold approximately 0.25%. The sample was cord blood. Source of these receptors: a newborn girl in good health.

The rearrangement joins TRBV24-1 to TRBJ2-1, with TRBD2 identical over 9 bases. Germline CDR1 KGHDR, CDR2 SFDVKD. The CDR3 runs 16 residues. The V segment lost 5 bases and the J segment 0 bases; nucleotides outside the gene matches: 4. CDR3 sequence: CATSGLAGSSYNEQFF. For the CDR3, the DNA is TGTGCCACCAGTGGTCTAGCGGGAAGCTCCTACAATGAGCAGTTCTTC.

The chain carries TRBV7-9 and TRBJ2-3, with 9 bases aligning to TRBD2. The trim removed 2 bases at V and 4 bases at J, leaving 10 bases unmatched. The germline gives CDR1 SEHNR, CDR2 FQNEAQ (reference sequence). CDR3 length: 17 residues. Here the CDR3 DNA reads TGTGCCAGCAGCTTAACGGCTAGCGGGATTCGGTCAGATACGCAGTATTTT. Translated, it gives CASSLTASGIRSDTQYF. Based on the CDR3 plus reference TRBV7-9 and TRBJ2-3, the full variable domain is DTGVSQNPRHKITKRGQNVTFRCDPISEHNRLYWYRQTLGQGPEFLTYFQNEAQLEKSRLLSDRFSAERPKGSFSTLEIQRTEQGDSAMYLCASSLTASGIRSDTQYFGPGTRLTVL.

Only a few counts were recorded for this clonotype. V gene TRBV13 combines with J gene TRBJ2-4; 7 bases align to TRBD1. Looked up from germline, CDR1 is PRHDT and CDR2 is FYEKMQ (reference sequence). The ends lost 0 bases at V and 0 bases at J; junction bases unmatched: 5. The CDR3 runs 17 residues. The CDR3 protein is CASSLGQGRLAKNIQYF. The CDR3 DNA reads TGTGCCAGCAGCTTAGGACAGGGGCGTCTAGCCAAAAACATTCAGTACTTC.

The chain joins TRBV7-9 to TRBJ2-2; D not certain. Germline CDR1 SEHNR, CDR2 FQNEAQ (reference sequence). The CDR3 runs to 15 residues. Trimming removed 2 bases from V and 3 bases from J, with 10 bases in between. The CDR3 sequence is CASSLKLADTGELFF. For the CDR3, the DNA is TGTGCCAGCAGCTTAAAACTCGCGGACACCGGGGAGCTGTTTTTT.

The chain links TRBV13 to TRBJ2-7; TRBD1 might be the D (6 bases). V lost 8 bases to trimming and J lost 5 bases, with 16 bases between them. Per the germline V gene, CDR1 is PRHDT and CDR2 is FYEKMQ (reference sequence). The CDR3 is 13 amino acids. The DNA for the CDR3 is TGTGCCAGCGGCCCAAACAGGGTAAACGAGCAGTACGTC. Translated: CASGPNRVNEQYV.

This chain joins TRBV24-1 and TRBJ2-1; 14 positions agree with TRBD2. The CDR3 is made up of 19 amino acids. V lost 3 bases and J lost 13; bases outside the gene matches: 19. In germline, CDR1 is KGHDR, CDR2 SFDVKD. The CDR3 reads CATSDLRVATGLAGETQFF. DNA for the CDR3: TGTGCCACCAGTGATCTGCGGGTGGCAACGGGACTAGCGGGAGAGACCCAGTTCTTC.

The chain combines TRBV3-1 with TRBJ2-3; no clear D. Germline V CDR1 and CDR2: LGHDT, YNNKEL (reference sequence). The length of the CDR3 is 14 residues. With 1 base removed from V and 8 bases from J, the gap between germline ends came to 13 bases. The CDR3 nucleotides are TGTGCCAGCAGCCAAGGAACTTCCAATGGTACGCAGTATTTT. It codes for CASSQGTSNGTQYF.

Of note for this clonotype: The junction shows a germline mismatch at one end, possibly a read error. V is TRBV28 and J is TRBJ2-3, with 11 positions matching TRBD2. CDR3 length: 15 residues. Looked up from germline, CDR1 is MDHEN and CDR2 is SYDVKM. CDR3 region: CAGRRTSGSTDTQYF. CDR3 sequence (DNA): TGTGCCGGCAGGAGGACTAGCGGGTCTACAGATACGCAGTATTTT.

This sequence joins TRBV12-3 or TRBV12-4 and TRBJ2-2; 7 bases agree with TRBD1. This CDR3 is built from 16 residues. V gave up 1 base and J gave up 4 bases; unmatched junction bases: 6. The CDR3 region has the DNA TGTGCCAGCAGTTTAGGTAACAGGGGCGGCACCGGGGAGCTGTTTTTT. It translates to CASSLGNRGGTGELFF.

The chain employs TRBV18 and TRBJ1-5; D gene ambiguous. Trimming left V 1 base short and J 5 bases short, with 6 bases between. The CDR3 contains 13 residues. Germline values: CDR1 KGHSH, CDR2 LQKENI. The CDR3 region has the DNA TGTGCCAGCTCACCACATGGGGATCAGCCCCAGCATTTT. Its protein is CASSPHGDQPQHF.

The rearrangement joins TRBV3-1 to TRBJ2-7; maybe TRBD2 (5 bases). The CDR3 is 15 amino acids. V was trimmed by 4 bases and J by 2 bases, leaving 15 bases between them. Germline CDR1 reads LGHDT; CDR2 reads YNNKEL (reference sequence). The CDR3 nucleotides are TGTGCCAGCAGCCGACCGGGGAAGGTCACCTACGAGCAGTACTTC. The encoded protein is CASSRPGKVTYEQYF.

The chain links TRBV20-1 to TRBJ2-5, with 8 bases matching TRBD2. This CDR3 comprises 14 residues. The junction had 9 bases not matched to a gene; V was cut back by 4 bases and J by 5 bases. Germline V gene lookup returns CDR1 DFQATT and CDR2 SNEGSKA (reference sequence). The CDR3 protein is CSATQAGAGETQYF. DNA for the CDR3: TGCAGTGCTACCCAAGCGGGAGCAGGGGAGACCCAGTACTTC.

This clonotype was detected only a few times. V usage is TRBV27 and J usage is TRBJ2-7; TRBD1 matches 8 bases. CDR3 length: 16 residues. V dropped 5 bases and J dropped 2; count of bases not matched to a gene: 11. CDR1 MNHEY and CDR2 SMNVEV come from the germline V gene (reference sequence). The CDR3 sequence: CASSPLWTGPTYEQYF. In DNA form, the CDR3 reads TGTGCCAGCAGTCCACTCTGGACAGGGCCTACCTACGAGCAGTACTTC.

This clonotype was seen just once. V gene TRBV14 combines with J gene TRBJ2-7; 8 bases map to TRBD1. The CDR3 contains 17 residues. V lost 3 bases to trimming and J lost 7 bases; unmatched junction nucleotides: 17. Germline lookup yields CDR1 SGHDN and CDR2 FVKESK. The chain's CDR3 is CASSHWWTGKTYDEQYF. DNA of the CDR3: TGTGCCAGCAGCCACTGGTGGACAGGGAAAACCTACGATGAGCAGTACTTC.

V and J are TRBV10-3 and TRBJ1-1; D not certain. CDR1 ENHRY and CDR2 SYGVKD come from the germline V gene. V lost 8 bases and J 2 bases, leaving 12 bases between the germline ends. The length of the CDR3 is 13 residues. CDR3 loop: CAIAPEENTEAFF. For the CDR3, the DNA is TGTGCCATCGCCCCCGAGGAAAACACTGAAGCTTTCTTT.

The chain combines TRBV10-3 with TRBJ2-7; 7 nucleotides align to TRBD2. The end of the DNA is better explained by TRBJ2-5, so the J call may be wrong. CDR3 length: 13 residues. Germline assignment: CDR1 ENHRY and CDR2 SYGVKD. The CDR3 region has the DNA TGTGCCATCAGTAGACTAGCAAGGGAGACCCAGTACTTC. Translated: CAISRLARETQYF.

Worth noting for this clonotype: This sequence may be a read error, since a much larger clone differs from it by one base. The chain has TRBV29-1 and TRBJ2-3; TRBD2 aligns across 8 bases. CDR3 length: 13 amino acids. The germline V gene has CDR1 SQVTM and CDR2 ANQGSEA. The DNA of the CDR3 is TGCGGCGTTGGAGCGGGAGGCACAGATACGCAGTATTTT. This codes for CGVGAGGTDTQYF.

This chain connects TRBV20-1 to TRBJ2-7, with TRBD2 identical over 12 bases. J gave up 4 bases and V 5 bases, and 6 bases lay outside the gene matches. This CDR3 is 14 amino acids long. Germline CDR1 is DFQATT and CDR2 is SNEGSKA (reference sequence). As DNA, the CDR3 is TGCAGTGCTGCTCCCCTAGCGGGAGGGTACGAGCAGTACTTC. It translates to CSAAPLAGGYEQYF.

V gene TRBV7-2 combines with J gene TRBJ1-1; no reliable D call. Looked up from germline, CDR1 is SGHTA and CDR2 is FQGNSA. The CDR3 is made up of 12 amino acids. The ends were cut back, 5 bases at V and 4 bases at J, with 8 bases in the middle. The CDR3 spells CASSRYLTEAFF. CDR3 DNA sequence: TGTGCCAGCAGCCGGTATCTCACTGAAGCTTTCTTT.

Many counts were recorded for this clonotype. An end of the junction differs from the germline gene, which may be a read error. This chain joins TRBV5-1 and TRBJ2-2; D remains ambiguous. In germline, CDR1 is SGHRS, CDR2 YFSETQ. The CDR3 contains 14 residues. The CDR3 DNA is TGTGCCAGCAGTTTCGGCCAGAACACCGGGGAGCTGTTTTTT. Amino acids: CASSFGQNTGELFF. Full variable domain (missing parts from reference TRBV5-1 and TRBJ2-2): KAGVTQTPRYLIKTRGQQVTLSCSPISGHRSVSWYQQTPGQGLQFLFEYFSETQRNKGNFPGRFSGRQFSNSRSEMNVSTLELGDSALYLCASSFGQNTGELFFGEGSRLTVL.

The V and J genes are TRBV10-2 and TRBJ2-3, with 12 bases aligning to TRBD2. The CDR3 runs 19 residues. V lost 8 bases, J lost 2 bases, and 17 bases stayed unmatched. Germline V gene data show CDR1 as WSHSY and CDR2 as SAAADI. CDR3 sequence (DNA): TGCGCCAGCGCCCTCGGCTCTAGCGGGAGGGGCTATAACACAGATACGCAGTATTTT. Protein: CASALGSSGRGYNTDTQYF.

The V and J genes are TRBV5-6 and TRBJ2-1; D is uncertain. V was pared by 1 base and J by 5 bases, with 13 bases between. The germline CDR1 and CDR2 sequences are SGHDT and YYEEEE. The CDR3 is 15 residues long. CDR3 coding DNA: TGTGCCAGCAGCTTGTTGACGGGCCTCCACAATGAGCAGTTCTTC. This sequence encodes CASSLLTGLHNEQFF. Full variable domain (rest looked up from reference TRBV5-6 and TRBJ2-1): DAGVTQSPTHLIKTRGQQVTLRCSPKSGHDTVSWYQQALGQGPQFIFQYYEEEERQRGNFPDRFSGHQFPNYSSELNVNALLLGDSALYLCASSLLTGLHNEQFFGPGTRLTVL.

The chain has TRBV5-6 and TRBJ1-2, with TRBD1 identical over 10 bases. V trimming: 0 bases; J trimming: 7 bases; junction bases outside the gene matches: 6. The CDR3 consists of 15 residues. Germline lookup yields CDR1 SGHDT and CDR2 YYEEEE. The CDR3: CASSLDDRGLFGYTF. As DNA, the CDR3 is TGTGCCAGCAGCTTGGATGACAGGGGGCTGTTTGGCTACACCTTC.

The chain combines TRBV25-1 with TRBJ2-3, with D uncertain. The V end was cut by 2 bases, the J end by 6 bases, with 18 bases between. This CDR3 contains 16 residues. The germline CDR1 and CDR2 sequences are MGHDK and SYGVNS. The CDR3 sequence: CASSESYYSVGDTQYF. CDR3 nucleotide sequence: TGTGCCAGCAGTGAAAGTTATTACTCAGTAGGGGATACGCAGTATTTT.

The chain links TRBV10-3 to TRBJ1-1; D gene ambiguous. CDR1 is ENHRY and CDR2 is SYGVKD in the germline V gene. The CDR3 extends over 14 amino acids. The germline V and J ends were trimmed by 10 bases and 4 bases, with 19 bases remaining between them. The CDR3, as DNA: TGTGCCAGCACCGATGAGAGCCCCCGCACTGAAGCTTTCTTT. Translating it yields CASTDESPRTEAFF.

The genes are TRBV4-1 and TRBJ2-2, with D unclear. In germline, CDR1 is MGHRA, CDR2 YSYEKL. The CDR3 runs to 16 residues. The ends were cut back, 1 base at V and 6 bases at J, with 15 bases in the middle. CDR3 in amino acids: CASSQVVRRRAGELFF. The CDR3 nucleotides are TGCGCCAGCAGCCAAGTGGTCCGGCGAAGGGCCGGGGAGCTGTTTTTT.

In its sample, this clonotype was seen a few times. The chain recombines TRBV7-9 with TRBJ2-1; tentatively, D is TRBD2 (5 bases). Germline V gives CDR1 SEHNR, CDR2 FQNEAQ (reference sequence). Trimming removed 4 bases from V and 8 bases from J, with 21 bases in between. The CDR3 totals 16 residues. As DNA, the CDR3 is TGTGCCAGCAGCTCCCCATTTCAGCGAGTCGGGGATGAGCAGTTCTTC. Its protein product is CASSSPFQRVGDEQFF.

The rearrangement uses TRBV25-1 and TRBJ2-1; 9 bases fit TRBD1. Germline lookup yields CDR1 MGHDK and CDR2 SYGVNS. This CDR3 contains 15 residues. Trimming cost V 1 base and J 4 bases; bases outside gene matches: 2. The CDR3 DNA follows: TGTGCCAGCAGTGAATTAGGGACAGGGTACAATGAGCAGTTCTTC. Encoded protein: CASSELGTGYNEQFF.

In its sample, this clonotype was seen many times. This chain joins TRBV29-1 and TRBJ2-7; D not resolved. The germline CDR1 and CDR2 sequences are SQVTM and ANQGSEA. The CDR3 loop spans 13 amino acids. Trimming cost V 1 base and J 3 bases, with 10 bases left between them. CDR3 residues: CSVEGRKGYEQYF. DNA for the CDR3: TGCAGCGTTGAAGGCAGGAAGGGCTACGAGCAGTACTTC.

The gene calls are TRBV6-1 and TRBJ2-1, with 11 bases that match TRBD2. Per the germline V gene, CDR1 is MNHNS and CDR2 is SASEGT. The CDR3 covers 16 residues. The ends lost 6 bases at V and 0 bases at J; junction bases unmatched: 4. The CDR3 region is CASRTTSGSSYNEQFF. DNA of the CDR3: TGTGCCAGCAGGACTACTAGCGGGAGCTCCTACAATGAGCAGTTCTTC.